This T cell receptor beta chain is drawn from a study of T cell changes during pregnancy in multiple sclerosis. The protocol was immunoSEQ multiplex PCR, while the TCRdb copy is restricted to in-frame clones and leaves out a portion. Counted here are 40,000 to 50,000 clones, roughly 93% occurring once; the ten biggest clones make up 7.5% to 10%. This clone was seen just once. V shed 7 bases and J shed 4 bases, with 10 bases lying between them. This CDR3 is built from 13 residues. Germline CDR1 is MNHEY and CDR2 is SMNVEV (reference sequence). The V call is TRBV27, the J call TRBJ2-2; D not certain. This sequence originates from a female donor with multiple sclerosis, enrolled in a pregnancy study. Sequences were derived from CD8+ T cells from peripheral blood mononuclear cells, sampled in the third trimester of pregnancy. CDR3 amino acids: CASKELLTGELFF. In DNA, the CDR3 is TGTGCCAGCAAAGAACTCCTCACCGGGGAGCTGTTTTTT.